Below are 20 T cell receptor beta chains sequenced from a single sample in a study of T cells in Graves' hyperthyroidism and ophthalmopathy. It was RNA transcripts that yielded the amplified TCR beta CDR3 regions. Initially, a first-round RT-PCR of the TCR CDR3 employed the HTBI primer set. TCRdb used MiXCR to reprocess the multiplex PCR reads, holding one entry per CDR3 protein. The sample comprises around 610,000 distinct CDR3 sequences, approximately 14% of which are singletons, and about 4.5% rests with the top ten. The sequencing input was blood. The receptors come from a woman aged 40-49 years with Graves' ophthalmopathy.

Many counts were recorded for this clonotype. The V and J genes are TRBV28 and TRBJ2-7, with 9 bases identical to TRBD1. There are 15 residues in the CDR3. After removal of 7 bases from V and 4 bases from J, the junction contained 11 bases not matched to a gene. In germline, CDR1 is MDHEN, CDR2 SYDVKM. The CDR3 sequence: CASTAPGTGSYEQYF. CDR3 coding DNA: TGTGCCAGCACCGCTCCCGGGACAGGGTCGTACGAGCAGTACTTC.

At least ten counts were recorded for this clonotype. The J gene is TRBJ2-2, the V gene TRBV6-4, with unresolved D. CDR1 and CDR2 from the germline V gene are MRHNA and SNTAGT. The V gene lost 5 bases and the J gene lost 6 bases, with 22 bases spanning the gap. The CDR3 is 17 amino acids. CDR3 residues: CASSLRPFISSAGELFF. CDR3 in DNA: TGTGCCAGCAGTCTCCGGCCGTTTATCTCTTCCGCCGGGGAGCTGTTTTTT.

This clonotype has ten or more counts. This sequence joins TRBV20-1 and TRBJ2-4; weak D call: TRBD1 (6 bases). V gave up 3 bases and J gave up 1 base, with 7 bases separating them. The CDR3 consists of 13 residues. Per germline, CDR1 DFQATT and CDR2 SNEGSKA (reference sequence). CDR3 DNA: TGCAGTGCTAGGAGGGGGGCCAAAAACATTCAGTACTTC. Its protein is CSARRGAKNIQYF.

This rearrangement joins TRBV5-1 to TRBJ2-7; TRBD1 might be the D (6 bases). The CDR3 length is 15 residues. Germline lookup yields CDR1 SGHRS and CDR2 YFSETQ. V gave up 0 bases and J gave up 1 base, with 11 bases separating them. The CDR3 DNA reads TGCGCCAGCAGCTTGGGCGTGGACAGTTCCTACGAGCAGTACTTC. This gives the protein CASSLGVDSSYEQYF.

This clonotype was detected ten times or more. The chain couples TRBV11-2 to TRBJ2-1; 9 nucleotides agree with TRBD2. The germline gives CDR1 SGHAT, CDR2 FQNNGV. With V trimmed by 5 bases and J by 6 bases, 8 bases remained unmatched. This CDR3 contains 15 residues. CDR3 DNA sequence: TGTGCCAGCAGCAAGCGGGAGGCCTACCCCAATGAGCAGTTCTTC. Its protein product is CASSKREAYPNEQFF.

The rearrangement uses TRBV20-1 and TRBJ2-5, with D perhaps being TRBD1 or TRBD2 (5 bases each). V lost 1 base and J lost 1, with 7 bases in between. The CDR3 sequence is 13 residues long. The germline V gene encodes CDR1 DFQATT and CDR2 SNEGSKA (reference sequence). CDR3 in DNA: TGCAGTGCTAGAGCCGGGGCCCAAGAGACCCAGTACTTC. Residues: CSARAGAQETQYF.

V usage is TRBV9 and J usage is TRBJ1-2; 7 bases line up with TRBD1. The CDR3 runs to 14 residues. Looked up from germline, CDR1 is SGDLS and CDR2 is YYNGEE. Germline trimming cut 2 bases from V and 4 bases from J; bases unmatched to any gene: 5. The CDR3 reads CASSVTGQSYGYTF. Here the CDR3 DNA reads TGTGCCAGCAGCGTGACGGGACAGAGCTATGGCTACACCTTC.

This clonotype showed up many times. The chain recombines TRBV12-5 with TRBJ2-7; D is uncertain. The V end was cut by 7 bases, the J end by 3 bases, with 10 bases between. CDR1 is LGHNT, CDR2 FRNRAP, per germline. The CDR3 sequence is 12 residues long. CDR3 amino acids: CASERSFYEQYF. The DNA of the CDR3 is TGTGCTAGTGAGCGTTCGTTCTACGAGCAGTACTTC.

The chain couples TRBV28 to TRBJ1-1; 9 bases agree with TRBD1. CDR1 MDHEN and CDR2 SYDVKM come from the germline V gene. V was clipped by 4 bases and J by 2 bases; unmatched bases: 8. This CDR3 comprises 16 residues. The DNA for the CDR3 is TGTGCCAGCAGTTCGGGACAGGGAGTTGGCAACACTGAAGCTTTCTTT. Its translation is CASSSGQGVGNTEAFF.

The rearrangement joins TRBV5-1 to TRBJ2-5; D call uncertain. This CDR3 spans 12 amino acids. In germline, CDR1 is SGHRS, CDR2 YFSETQ. V was trimmed by 5 bases and J by 0 bases, leaving 5 bases between them. CDR3 DNA: TGCGCCAGCAGTGAAAACCAAGAGACCCAGTACTTC. Translating it yields CASSENQETQYF. Full variable domain (missing parts from reference TRBV5-1 and TRBJ2-5): KAGVTQTPRYLIKTRGQQVTLSCSPISGHRSVSWYQQTPGQGLQFLFEYFSETQRNKGNFPGRFSGRQFSNSRSEMNVSTLELGDSALYLCASSENQETQYFGPGTRLLVL.

The chain couples TRBV14 to TRBJ2-7; D is unresolved. Germline-derived CDR1 and CDR2 are SGHDN and FVKESK. The V end lost 4 bases, the J end lost 3 bases, and 10 bases lay between the germline ends. The CDR3 extends over 13 amino acids. Written as DNA, the CDR3 is TGTGCCAGCAGCCCGAATTATGTCTACGAGCAGTACTTC. The encoded protein is CASSPNYVYEQYF.

This clonotype has a handful of counts. The rearrangement joins TRBV18 to TRBJ2-6; the D gene is possibly TRBD2 (6 bases). Germline loops: CDR1 KGHSH, CDR2 LQKENI. Between the trimmed V and J ends, which lost 7 bases and 1 base, there was a span of 8 bases. The CDR3 covers 14 residues. The CDR3 region is CASFGGSGANVLTF. The DNA for the CDR3 is TGTGCCAGCTTCGGGGGTTCTGGGGCCAACGTCCTGACTTTC.

This clonotype was found many times. The chain combines TRBV6-5 with TRBJ1-2, with D perhaps TRBD1 (6 bases). Germline V lookup: CDR1 MNHEY, CDR2 SVGAGI. This CDR3 spans 13 amino acids. Trimming shortened V by 5 bases and J by 8 bases, and 15 bases separated the two germline ends. CDR3 nucleotide sequence: TGTGCCAGCAGTCAGGACAGCATTTGGGGCTACACCTTC. This codes for CASSQDSIWGYTF.

Only a few counts were recorded for this clonotype. Relative to the germline gene, one junction end is altered; a read error may explain this. The V call is TRBV11-2, the J call TRBJ2-2, with 7 bases identical to TRBD2. The CDR3 has 17 amino acids. Germline CDR1 is SGHAT and CDR2 is FQNNGV. CDR3 bases: TGTGCCAGCAGCCTAGATCTAGCGGTCGCGAACACCGGGGAGCTGTTTTTT. Amino acids: CASSLDLAVANTGELFF.

This clonotype was found many times. The chain has TRBV18 and TRBJ2-5; D assignment may be TRBD1 or TRBD2 (5 bases each). The CDR3 extends over 17 amino acids. Germline V lookup: CDR1 KGHSH, CDR2 LQKENI. The ends were cut back, 2 bases at V and 4 bases at J, with 20 bases in the middle. CDR3: CASSPSPGTAWGETQYF. DNA for the CDR3: TGTGCCAGCTCACCATCTCCCGGGACGGCTTGGGGAGAGACCCAGTACTTC.

There are many counts of this clonotype. The chain carries TRBV24-1 and TRBJ2-7, with 11 positions matching TRBD2. The CDR3 is made up of 14 amino acids. Unmatched junction bases numbered 5, after V lost 0 bases and J lost 11 bases. In germline, CDR1 is KGHDR, CDR2 SFDVKD. The CDR3 region is CATSDLTSGSGEYF. CDR3 nucleotide sequence: TGTGCCACCAGTGATTTGACTAGCGGGAGTGGGGAGTACTTC.

Many counts were recorded for this clonotype. The chain recombines TRBV6-5 with TRBJ1-2, with D perhaps matching TRBD1 (5 bases). Germline V lookup: CDR1 MNHEY, CDR2 SVGAGI. V was pared by 8 bases and J by 2 bases, with 12 bases between. The CDR3 consists of 13 residues. The CDR3 sequence is CASAWDGNYGYTF. The CDR3 coding sequence is TGTGCCAGCGCCTGGGACGGAAACTATGGCTACACCTTC.

This clonotype was counted between two and nine times. The chain carries TRBV4-3 and TRBJ2-2; weak D call: TRBD2 (6 bases). The CDR3 runs 15 residues. Germline V lookup: CDR1 LGHNA, CDR2 YSLEER. The V end was cut by 0 bases, the J end by 5 bases, with 10 bases between. The CDR3 here is CASSQDAGRTGELFF. The DNA of the CDR3 is TGCGCCAGCAGCCAAGATGCGGGAAGGACCGGGGAGCTGTTTTTT.

This clonotype was recorded at least ten times. V gene TRBV6-5 combines with J gene TRBJ1-1; weak D call: TRBD1 (5 bases). Germline values: CDR1 MNHEY, CDR2 SVGAGI. The CDR3 is 13 amino acids. Trimming removed 6 bases from V and 1 base from J, with 9 bases in between. DNA for the CDR3: TGTGCCAGCAGACCGGACACGAACACTGAAGCTTTCTTT. This sequence encodes CASRPDTNTEAFF.

Ten or more counts support this clonotype. This chain connects TRBV12-3 or TRBV12-4 to TRBJ2-2; D is ambiguous. V dropped 4 bases and J dropped 3 bases, with 6 bases sitting between them. The CDR3 has 13 amino acids. DNA of the CDR3: TGTGCCAGCAGTTCCCTTCACACCGGGGAGCTGTTTTTT. Protein product: CASSSLHTGELFF.